This T cell receptor beta chain appears in the sequencing data of a study of blood T cell repertoires in COVID-19. Germline V CDR1 and CDR2: SNHLY, FYNNEI. The CDR3 contains 14 residues. After removal of 5 bases from V and 5 bases from J, the junction contained 5 bases not matched to a gene. The data were produced by immunoSEQ multiplex PCR, yet TCRdb's version contains in-frame clones alone and is incomplete. The data show 130,000 to 150,000 clones, about 89% seen once. The chain uses TRBV2 and TRBJ1-5, with 8 positions matching TRBD1. Input material: PBMCs or T cells enriched from blood (not recorded which). The clonotype originates from a man between 60 and 70 years old who had recovered from COVID-19. The CDR3 protein is CASSQQGADQPQHF. In DNA form, the CDR3 reads TGTGCCAGCAGTCAGCAGGGGGCCGATCAGCCCCAGCATTTT.